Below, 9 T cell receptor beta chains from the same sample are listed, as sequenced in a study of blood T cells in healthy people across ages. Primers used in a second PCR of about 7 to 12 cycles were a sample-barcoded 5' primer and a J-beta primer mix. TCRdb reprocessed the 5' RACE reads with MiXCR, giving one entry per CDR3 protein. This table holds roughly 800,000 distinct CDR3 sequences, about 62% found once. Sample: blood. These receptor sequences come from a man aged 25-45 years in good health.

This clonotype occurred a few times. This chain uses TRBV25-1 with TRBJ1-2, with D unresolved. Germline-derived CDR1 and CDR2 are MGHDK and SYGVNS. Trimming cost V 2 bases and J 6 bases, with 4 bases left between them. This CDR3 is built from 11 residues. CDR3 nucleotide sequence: TGTGCCAGCAGTGAAGTTAATGGCTACACCTTC. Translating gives CASSEVNGYTF.

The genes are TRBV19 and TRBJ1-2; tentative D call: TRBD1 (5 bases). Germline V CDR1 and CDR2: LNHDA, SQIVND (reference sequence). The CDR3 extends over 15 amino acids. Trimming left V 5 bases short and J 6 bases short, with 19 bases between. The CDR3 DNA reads TGTGCCAGTAGTCCGCGTAACAAGGGGTTCGATGGCTACACCTTC. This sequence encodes CASSPRNKGFDGYTF.

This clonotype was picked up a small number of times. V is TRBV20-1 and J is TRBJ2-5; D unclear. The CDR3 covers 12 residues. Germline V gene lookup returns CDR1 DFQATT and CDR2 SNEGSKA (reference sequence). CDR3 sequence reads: CSERNPWGTQYF. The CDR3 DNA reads TGCAGCGAGAGGAACCCCTGGGGGACCCAGTACTTC.

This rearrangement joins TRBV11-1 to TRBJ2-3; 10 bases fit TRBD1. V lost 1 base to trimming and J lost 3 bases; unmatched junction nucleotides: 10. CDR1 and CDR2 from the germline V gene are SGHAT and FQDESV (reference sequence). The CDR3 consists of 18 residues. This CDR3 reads CASSLDTGTGVLTDTQYF. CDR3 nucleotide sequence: TGTGCCAGCAGCTTAGACACCGGGACAGGGGTGCTAACAGATACGCAGTATTTT.

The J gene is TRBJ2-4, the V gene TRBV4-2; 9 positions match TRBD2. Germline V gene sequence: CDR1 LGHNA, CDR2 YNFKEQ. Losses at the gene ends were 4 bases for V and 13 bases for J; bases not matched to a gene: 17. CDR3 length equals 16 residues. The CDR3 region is CASSPLGREGYNEQYF. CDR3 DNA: TGTGCCAGCAGCCCCCTTGGGCGGGAGGGCTACAATGAGCAGTACTTC.

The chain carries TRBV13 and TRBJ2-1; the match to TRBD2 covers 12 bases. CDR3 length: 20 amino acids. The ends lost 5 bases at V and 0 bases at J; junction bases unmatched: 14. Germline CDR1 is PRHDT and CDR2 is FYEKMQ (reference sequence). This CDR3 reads CASSPRPGLAGPSSYNEQFF. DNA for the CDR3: TGTGCCAGCAGCCCTAGACCGGGACTAGCGGGTCCTAGCTCCTACAATGAGCAGTTCTTC.

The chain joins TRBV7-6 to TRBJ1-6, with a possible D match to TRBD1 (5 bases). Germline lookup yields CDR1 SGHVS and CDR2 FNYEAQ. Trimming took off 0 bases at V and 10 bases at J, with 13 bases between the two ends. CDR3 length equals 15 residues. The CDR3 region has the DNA TGTGCCAGCAGCTTAGCGCACGGGGGGAACTCACCCCTCCACTTT. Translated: CASSLAHGGNSPLHF.

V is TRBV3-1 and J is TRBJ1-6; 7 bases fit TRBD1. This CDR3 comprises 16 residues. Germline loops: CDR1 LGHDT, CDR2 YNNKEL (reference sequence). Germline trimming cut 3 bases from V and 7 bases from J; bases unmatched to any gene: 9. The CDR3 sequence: CASSHKSGTANSPLHF. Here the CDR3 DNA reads TGTGCCAGCAGCCATAAGTCCGGGACAGCCAATTCACCCCTCCACTTT.

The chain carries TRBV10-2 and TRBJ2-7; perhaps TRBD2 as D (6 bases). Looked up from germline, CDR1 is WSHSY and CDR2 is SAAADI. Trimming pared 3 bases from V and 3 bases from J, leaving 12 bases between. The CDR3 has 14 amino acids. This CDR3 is CASSDGGGFYEQYF. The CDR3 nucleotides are TGCGCCAGCAGTGACGGGGGTGGCTTCTACGAGCAGTACTTC.